Listed below are T cell receptor beta chains from one sample, sequenced in a study of cytomegalovirus exposure and HLA in healthy donors. Profiling relied on immunoSEQ multiplex PCR, and the TCRdb table lists in-frame clones only, not all of them. The table has roughly 160,000 clones, approximately 88% seen once. The sequencing sample was made of PBMCs. These receptors originate from a boy younger than 10 in good health and CMV-seronegative. The CDR3 runs from the conserved cysteine through the conserved F or W. The D gene is left open where the match is weak. Clone size, where shown, is once, few, many, or a class for clones that have expanded.

CDR3aa: CASEETGTSGSMVF; CDR3nt: TGCGCCAGCGAAGAGACCGGGACTAGCGGGAGTATGGTCTTC; abundance: -; j_gene: TRBJ2-1; v_gene: TRBV10-2; d_gene: TRBD2
CDR3aa: CASGLLAGGSDEQFF; CDR3nt: TGTGCCAGCGGATTGCTAGCGGGAGGTAGCGATGAGCAGTTCTTC; abundance: -; j_gene: TRBJ2-1; v_gene: TRBV6-1; d_gene: TRBD2
CDR3aa: CASSLVRQGNQPQHF; CDR3nt: TGTGCCAGCAGCTTAGTTCGACAGGGCAATCAGCCCCAGCATTTT; abundance: once; j_gene: TRBJ1-5; v_gene: TRBV7-8; d_gene: -
CDR3aa: CASSPDSMNTEAFF; CDR3nt: TGCGCCAGCAGCCCGGACAGCATGAACACTGAAGCTTTCTTT; abundance: -; j_gene: TRBJ1-1; v_gene: TRBV5-1; d_gene: -
CDR3aa: CASSYRVMDTEAFF; CDR3nt: TGTGCCAGCAGTTATCGGGTTATGGACACTGAAGCTTTCTTT; abundance: few; j_gene: TRBJ1-1; v_gene: TRBV6-5; d_gene: -
CDR3aa: CASSLAPLAAYNEQFF; CDR3nt: TGCGCCAGCAGCTTGGCCCCACTAGCGGCGTACAATGAGCAGTTCTTC; abundance: -; j_gene: TRBJ2-1; v_gene: TRBV5-1; d_gene: TRBD2
CDR3aa: CASSRDRGDYGYTF; CDR3nt: TGTGCCAGCAGTCGTGACAGGGGAGACTATGGCTACACCTTC; abundance: few; j_gene: TRBJ1-2; v_gene: TRBV2; d_gene: TRBD1
CDR3aa: CASSQGLPLYGYTF; CDR3nt: TGTGCCAGCAGCCAAGGACTTCCCCTCTATGGCTACACCTTC; abundance: -; j_gene: TRBJ1-2; v_gene: TRBV7-9; d_gene: -
CDR3aa: CASLGQGTNTGELFF; CDR3nt: TGTGCCAGCCTCGGGCAGGGGACGAACACCGGGGAGCTGTTTTTT; abundance: -; j_gene: TRBJ2-2; v_gene: TRBV2; d_gene: -
CDR3aa: CSTGQEARMNTEAFF; CDR3nt: TGCAGCACGGGACAGGAAGCCCGCATGAACACTGAAGCTTTCTTT; abundance: few; j_gene: TRBJ1-1; v_gene: TRBV29-1; d_gene: TRBD1
CDR3aa: CASSEIFTSRRVLPSPSYEQYF; CDR3nt: TGCGCCAGCAGCGAAATATTTACCTCCCGCAGGGTTCTTCCTTCCCCCTCCTACGAGCAGTACTTC; abundance: -; j_gene: TRBJ2-7; v_gene: TRBV10-1; d_gene: -
CDR3aa: CASSPGDASYNEQFF; CDR3nt: TGTGCCAGTAGTCCGGGGGACGCTTCCTACAATGAGCAGTTCTTC; abundance: -; j_gene: TRBJ2-1; v_gene: TRBV19; d_gene: -
CDR3aa: CASSLGIENTEAFF; CDR3nt: TGTGCCAGCAGCTTAGGCATAGAGAACACTGAAGCTTTCTTT; abundance: -; j_gene: TRBJ1-1; v_gene: TRBV7-9; d_gene: -
CDR3aa: CARTRTGGNYGYTF; CDR3nt: TGTGCCAGAACAAGGACAGGCGGGAACTATGGCTACACCTTC; abundance: once; j_gene: TRBJ1-2; v_gene: TRBV2; d_gene: TRBD1
CDR3aa: CASSDRTSGSPTDTQYF; CDR3nt: TGTGCCAGCAGTGATAGGACTAGCGGTTCTCCCACAGATACGCAGTATTTT; abundance: -; j_gene: TRBJ2-3; v_gene: TRBV27; d_gene: TRBD2
CDR3aa: CASRQEANQPQHF; CDR3nt: TGTGCCAGCCGACAGGAAGCCAATCAGCCCCAGCATTTT; abundance: -; j_gene: TRBJ1-5; v_gene: TRBV18; d_gene: -
CDR3aa: CASSQGQTSGRNEQFF; CDR3nt: TGCGCCAGCAGCCAAGGTCAGACTAGCGGGAGGAATGAGCAGTTCTTC; abundance: -; j_gene: TRBJ2-1; v_gene: TRBV4-3; d_gene: TRBD2
CDR3aa: CAWRGLPPGANVLTF; CDR3nt: TGTGCCTGGCGAGGCCTCCCCCCTGGGGCCAACGTCCTGACTTTC; abundance: -; j_gene: TRBJ2-6; v_gene: TRBV2; d_gene: -
CDR3aa: CASSAQGGGANEQFF; CDR3nt: TGTGCCAGCAGTGCCCAAGGGGGAGGGGCCAATGAGCAGTTCTTC; abundance: -; j_gene: TRBJ2-1; v_gene: TRBV25-1; d_gene: -
CDR3aa: CASSQPGGVNEKLFF; CDR3nt: TGTGCCAGCAGCCAACCGGGAGGGGTTAATGAAAAACTGTTTTTT; abundance: -; j_gene: TRBJ1-4; v_gene: TRBV14; d_gene: -
CDR3aa: CASSSTGTGGYNEQFF; CDR3nt: TGTGCCAGCAGCTCTACGGGGACAGGGGGCTACAATGAGCAGTTCTTC; abundance: -; j_gene: TRBJ2-1; v_gene: TRBV7-3; d_gene: TRBD1
CDR3aa: CASSSEGWTNEKLFF; CDR3nt: TGTGCCAGCAGCTCGGAGGGGTGGACTAATGAAAAACTGTTTTTT; abundance: -; j_gene: TRBJ1-4; v_gene: TRBV5-8; d_gene: -
CDR3aa: CAARLAGTQETQYF; CDR3nt: TGTGCCGCCCGACTAGCGGGGACCCAAGAGACCCAGTACTTC; abundance: -; j_gene: TRBJ2-5; v_gene: TRBV15; d_gene: TRBD2
CDR3aa: CASSADRKGVKGYTF; CDR3nt: TGCGCCAGCAGCGCCGACAGGAAAGGGGTCAAGGGCTACACCTTC; abundance: once; j_gene: TRBJ1-2; v_gene: TRBV4-1; d_gene: -
CDR3aa: CASSFLRDRGNEQFF; CDR3nt: TGTGCCAGCAGTTTCCTTAGGGACAGGGGGAATGAGCAGTTCTTC; abundance: -; j_gene: TRBJ2-1; v_gene: TRBV27; d_gene: TRBD1
CDR3aa: CASSPFPPGESYGEQYF; CDR3nt: TGTGCCAGCAGTCCATTCCCGCCAGGGGAAAGCTACGGGGAGCAGTACTTC; abundance: -; j_gene: TRBJ2-7; v_gene: TRBV27; d_gene: -
CDR3aa: CASTHPGVGDTDTQYF; CDR3nt: TGTGCCAGCACCCACCCAGGGGTGGGGGACACAGATACGCAGTATTTT; abundance: -; j_gene: TRBJ2-3; v_gene: TRBV11-2; d_gene: -
CDR3aa: CASSVREGVGEQFF; CDR3nt: TGTGCCAGCAGCGTCAGAGAGGGGGTTGGCGAGCAGTTCTTC; abundance: -; j_gene: TRBJ2-1; v_gene: TRBV9; d_gene: -
CDR3aa: CASSYSTVGAREQYF; CDR3nt: TGTGCCAGCAGTTACTCCACTGTGGGGGCGCGTGAGCAGTACTTC; abundance: -; j_gene: TRBJ2-7; v_gene: TRBV6-5; d_gene: -
CDR3aa: CASSVDRAGNYGYTF; CDR3nt: TGTGCCAGCAGTGTTGACAGGGCGGGGAACTATGGCTACACCTTC; abundance: -; j_gene: TRBJ1-2; v_gene: TRBV6-1; d_gene: TRBD1